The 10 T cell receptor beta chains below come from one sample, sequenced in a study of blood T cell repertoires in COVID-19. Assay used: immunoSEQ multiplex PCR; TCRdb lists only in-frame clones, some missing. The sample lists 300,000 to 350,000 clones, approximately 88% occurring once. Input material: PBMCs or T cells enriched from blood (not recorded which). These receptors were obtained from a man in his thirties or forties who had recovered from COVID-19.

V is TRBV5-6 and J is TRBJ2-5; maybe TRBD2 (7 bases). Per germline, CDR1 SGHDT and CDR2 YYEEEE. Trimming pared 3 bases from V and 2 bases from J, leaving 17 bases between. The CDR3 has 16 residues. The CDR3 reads CASSSTGGQSQETQYF. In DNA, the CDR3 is TGTGCCAGCAGCTCAACCGGGGGGCAGTCACAAGAGACCCAGTACTTC.

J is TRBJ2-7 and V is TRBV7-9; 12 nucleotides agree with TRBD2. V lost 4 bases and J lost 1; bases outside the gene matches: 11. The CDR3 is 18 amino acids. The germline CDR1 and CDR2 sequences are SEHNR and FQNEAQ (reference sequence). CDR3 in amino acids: CASSSLGLAGWGSYEQYF. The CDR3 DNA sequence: TGTGCCAGCAGCTCACTAGGACTAGCGGGGTGGGGTTCCTACGAGCAGTACTTC.

The CDR3 here is CAWSGWDNSSAHYGYTF. DNA of the CDR3: TGTGCCTGGAGTGGCTGGGACAACTCCTCGGCTCACTATGGCTACACCTTC. V is TRBV30 and J is TRBJ1-2; D might be TRBD1 (6 bases). Per germline, CDR1 GTSNPN and CDR2 SVGIG (reference sequence). This CDR3 has 17 amino acids. V lost 1 base to trimming and J lost 3 bases, with 21 bases between them.

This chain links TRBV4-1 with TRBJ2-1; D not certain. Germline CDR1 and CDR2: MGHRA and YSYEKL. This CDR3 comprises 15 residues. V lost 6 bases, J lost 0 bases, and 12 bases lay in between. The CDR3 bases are TGCGCCAGCAGGCCGACACGCAGCTCCTACAATGAGCAGTTCTTC. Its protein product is CASRPTRSSYNEQFF.

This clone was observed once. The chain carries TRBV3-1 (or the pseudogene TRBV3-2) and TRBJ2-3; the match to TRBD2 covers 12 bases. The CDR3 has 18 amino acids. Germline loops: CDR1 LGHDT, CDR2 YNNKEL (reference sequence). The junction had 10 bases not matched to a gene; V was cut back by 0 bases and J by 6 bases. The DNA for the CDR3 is TGTGCCAGCAGCCAAGATCGGTCCCTAGCGGGGGGGCGTGATACGCAGTATTTT. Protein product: CASSQDRSLAGGRDTQYF.

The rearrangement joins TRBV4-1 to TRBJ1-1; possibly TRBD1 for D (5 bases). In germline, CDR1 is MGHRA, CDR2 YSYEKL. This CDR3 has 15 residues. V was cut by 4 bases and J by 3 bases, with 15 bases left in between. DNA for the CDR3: TGCGCCAGCAGCCCCGGGCAGGGTCTGGACACTGAAGCTTTCTTT. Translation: CASSPGQGLDTEAFF.

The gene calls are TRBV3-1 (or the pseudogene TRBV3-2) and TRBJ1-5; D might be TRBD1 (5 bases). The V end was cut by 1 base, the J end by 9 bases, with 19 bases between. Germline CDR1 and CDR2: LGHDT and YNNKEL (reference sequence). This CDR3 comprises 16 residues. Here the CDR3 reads CASSQGGSGRPRPQHF. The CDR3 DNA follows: TGTGCCAGCAGCCAAGGGGGCTCAGGGCGACCTCGGCCCCAGCATTTT.

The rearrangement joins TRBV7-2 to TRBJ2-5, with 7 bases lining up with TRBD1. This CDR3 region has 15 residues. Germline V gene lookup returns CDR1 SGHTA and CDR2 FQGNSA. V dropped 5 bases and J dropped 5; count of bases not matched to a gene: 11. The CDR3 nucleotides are TGTGCCAGCAGCCTGGAGACAGGGTCTAGGGAGACCCAGTACTTC. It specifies CASSLETGSRETQYF.

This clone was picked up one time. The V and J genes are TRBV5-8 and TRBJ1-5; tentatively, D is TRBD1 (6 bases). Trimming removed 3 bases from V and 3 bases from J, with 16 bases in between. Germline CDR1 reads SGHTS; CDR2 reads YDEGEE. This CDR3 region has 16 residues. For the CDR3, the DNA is TGTGCCAGCAGCTACTTACCGGGACACTCCAATCAGCCCCAGCATTTT. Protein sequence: CASSYLPGHSNQPQHF.

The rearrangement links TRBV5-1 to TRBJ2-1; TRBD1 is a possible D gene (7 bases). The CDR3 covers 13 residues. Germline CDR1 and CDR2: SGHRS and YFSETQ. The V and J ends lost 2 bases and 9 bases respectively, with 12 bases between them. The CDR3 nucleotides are TGCGCCAGCAGCTTTGGAGGGGGCGGTGAGCAGTTCTTC. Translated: CASSFGGGGEQFF. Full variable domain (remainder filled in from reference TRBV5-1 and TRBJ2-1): KAGVTQTPRYLIKTRGQQVTLSCSPISGHRSVSWYQQTPGQGLQFLFEYFSETQRNKGNFPGRFSGRQFSNSRSEMNVSTLELGDSALYLCASSFGGGGEQFFGPGTRLTVL.